This T cell receptor (beta chain) is drawn from a study of CD8 T cells in ankylosing spondylitis. This CDR3 has 14 residues. V dropped 3 bases and J dropped 8; count of bases not matched to a gene: 5. The germline gives CDR1 SGDLS, CDR2 YYNGEE. Quantitative barcoded 5'-RACE was used to prepare TCR beta libraries. TCRdb passed the 5' RACE reads through MiXCR, listing each CDR3 protein once. The data hold 700,000 to 850,000 distinct CDR3 sequences, with approximately 10% observed a single time. Comments on this clonotype: Its target is unknown.

Whole-study results and caveats: Seemingly distinctive of ankylosing spondylitis blood was a TCR beta motif formed by eight highly homologous variants.

The receptor was isolated from a male donor with ankylosing spondylitis. The chain employs TRBV9 and TRBJ1-6, with 7 positions matching TRBD1. Sequencing was done on a sample of blood, either unsorted or a sorted T cell fraction (not recorded which). This chain's CDR3 is CASSADRVDSPLHF. The CDR3 nucleotides read TGTGCCAGCAGCGCCGACAGGGTCGATTCACCCCTCCACTTT.